The 23 T cell receptor beta chains below all came from one sample that was sequenced in a study of blood T cell repertoires in COVID-19. TCRdb's table, derived via immunoSEQ multiplex PCR, lists solely in-frame clones and lacks some. Of 50,000 to 70,000 clones listed, roughly 82% are singletons. Specimen: peripheral blood. All receptors come from a woman in her fifties or sixties with acute or convalescent COVID-19.

This clone was observed a few times. V and J are TRBV12-5 and TRBJ2-4; 8 bases map to TRBD1. This CDR3 has 13 residues. The V gene end was trimmed by 5 bases and the J gene end by 9 bases; junction bases not matched to a gene: 6. The germline V gene encodes CDR1 LGHNT and CDR2 FRNRAP. Written as DNA, the CDR3 is TGTGCTAGTGGTGCCGGACAGGGAGGCATTCAGTACTTC. Its translation is CASGAGQGGIQYF.

The rearrangement joins TRBV19 to TRBJ2-2, with 7 bases aligning to TRBD2. This CDR3 spans 17 amino acids. CDR1 LNHDA and CDR2 SQIVND come from the germline V gene (reference sequence). The J segment lost 1 base and the V segment lost 6 bases, leaving 11 bases of the junction unmatched. For the CDR3, the DNA is TGTGCCAGTAGGGTGTTAGCGGGCAGCCTGAACACCGGGGAGCTGTTTTTT. Protein sequence: CASRVLAGSLNTGELFF.

The chain links TRBV6-5 to TRBJ1-4; perhaps TRBD1 as D (5 bases). CDR3 size: 14 residues. Trimming shortened V by 7 bases and J by 2 bases, and 11 bases separated the two germline ends. Per the germline V gene, CDR1 is MNHEY and CDR2 is SVGAGI. This chain's CDR3 is CASTWAGTNEKLFF. The CDR3 DNA reads as TGTGCCAGCACATGGGCAGGGACTAATGAAAAACTGTTTTTT.

V usage is TRBV27 and J usage is TRBJ1-4; 7 bases match TRBD1. The ends lost 6 bases at V and 0 bases at J; junction bases unmatched: 7. The CDR3 runs to 16 residues. From germline, CDR1 is MNHEY and CDR2 SMNVEV (reference sequence). The CDR3 sequence is CASRVQGFATNEKLFF. Written as DNA, the CDR3 is TGTGCCAGCAGGGTACAGGGGTTTGCAACTAATGAAAAACTGTTTTTT.

The genes are TRBV7-3 and TRBJ2-5, with 10 bases aligning to TRBD1. With 0 bases clipped from V and 1 base from J, the junction kept 11 bases outside the gene matches. The germline V gene has CDR1 SGHTA and CDR2 FQGTGA. The CDR3 runs to 19 residues. The CDR3 sequence is CASSLTAIGTGDGQETQYF. The CDR3 bases are TGTGCCAGCAGCTTAACTGCCATCGGGACAGGGGATGGCCAAGAGACCCAGTACTTC.

V usage is TRBV6-6 and J usage is TRBJ2-7, with TRBD1 matching 10 bases. The junction had 2 bases not matched to a gene; V was cut back by 5 bases and J by 4 bases. Looked up from germline, CDR1 is MNHNY and CDR2 is SVGAGI (reference sequence). This CDR3 region has 13 residues. The CDR3 reads CASSGTGVYEQYF. The DNA for the CDR3 is TGTGCCAGCAGTGGGACAGGGGTTTACGAGCAGTACTTC.

Concerning this clone: The DNA is omitted, as the CDR3 cannot be located on it reliably, and the CDR3 follows TCRdb's listing. The rearrangement uses TRBV30 and TRBJ2-1; the table gives TRBD2 as D, unverified against the DNA. The CDR3 is made up of 14 amino acids, end residues included. Germline lookup yields CDR1 GTSNPN and CDR2 SVGIG (reference sequence). CDR3 loop: CAWSVGGGADRWVF.

As for this clone: The junction shows a germline mismatch at one end, possibly a read error. This rearrangement joins TRBV10-2 to TRBJ1-2, with D possibly TRBD1 on 6 matching bases. Germline V lookup: CDR1 WSHSY, CDR2 SAAADI. The CDR3 loop spans 12 amino acids. In nucleotides, the CDR3 is TGCGCCAGCAGTGACGGGGGGCGGCGGACGTTCTTC. The encoded protein is CASSDGGRRTFF.

This sequence joins TRBV12-3 or TRBV12-4 and TRBJ1-4; 8 bases map to TRBD1. V lost 3 bases to trimming and J lost 7 bases; unmatched junction nucleotides: 1. The CDR3 sequence is 13 residues long. CDR3 DNA: TGTGCCAGCAGTTTTGGACAGGGTGAAAAACTGTTTTTT. Its protein is CASSFGQGEKLFF.

The rearrangement joins TRBV29-1 to TRBJ2-7; D possibly corresponds to TRBD2 (5 bases). The V gene's germline CDR1 is SQVTM and CDR2 ANQGSEA. CDR3 length equals 11 residues. Trimming left V 6 bases short and J 6 bases short, with 12 bases between. CDR3 sequence (DNA): TGCAGCGTCGGACTCCTCGGCGAGCAGTACTTC. It specifies CSVGLLGEQYF.

This clone was counted once. CDR3 loop: CASQPGPRTDTQYF. CDR3 coding DNA: TGTGCCTCCCAGCCTGGGCCTCGGACAGATACGCAGTATTTT. This chain uses TRBV30 with TRBJ2-3; D unresolved. The length of the CDR3 is 14 residues. V lost 7 bases and J lost 3, with 17 bases in between. From germline, CDR1 is GTSNPN and CDR2 SVGIG (reference sequence).

The chain joins TRBV5-6 to TRBJ2-4, with D hard to call. The CDR3 extends over 15 amino acids. Germline V gene lookup returns CDR1 SGHDT and CDR2 YYEEEE. Between the trimmed V and J ends, which lost 0 bases and 9 bases, there was a span of 16 bases. CDR3: CASSLAGTTQTIQYF. The CDR3 DNA is TGTGCCAGCAGCTTGGCCGGAACGACTCAGACCATTCAGTACTTC.

The chain is built from TRBV5-1 and TRBJ1-2; D might be TRBD1 (5 bases). The germline gives CDR1 SGHRS, CDR2 YFSETQ. The CDR3 loop spans 15 amino acids. Trimming left V 3 bases short and J 8 bases short, with 20 bases between. In nucleotides, the CDR3 is TGCGCCAGCAGCTCCCCCGAGACAGACTCCCGCGGCTACACCTTC. Translation: CASSSPETDSRGYTF.

This chain uses TRBV19 with TRBJ1-1; D remains ambiguous. The CDR3 covers 16 residues. The germline V gene has CDR1 LNHDA and CDR2 SQIVND (reference sequence). V shed 4 bases and J shed 7 bases, with 22 bases lying between them. The CDR3, as DNA: TGTGCCAGTAGTAATAGCCCGACTGGACTAAGGGATGAAGCTTTCTTT. It encodes CASSNSPTGLRDEAFF.

V usage is TRBV6-6 and J usage is TRBJ1-3, with D unresolved. V gave up 2 bases and J gave up 0 bases, with 5 bases separating them. The CDR3 covers 14 residues. CDR1 and CDR2 (germline): MNHNY, SVGAGI (reference sequence). CDR3 sequence (DNA): TGTGCCAGCAGTTACCTAGACTCTGGAAACACCATATATTTT. Protein product: CASSYLDSGNTIYF.

The V gene is TRBV30, the J gene TRBJ1-2; unclear D gene. The V gene's germline CDR1 is GTSNPN and CDR2 SVGIG (reference sequence). V was cut by 5 bases and J by 4 bases, with 8 bases left in between. The CDR3 runs to 11 residues. CDR3 bases: TGTGCCTGGGGTGCATTCTATGGCTACACCTTC. Translated, it gives CAWGAFYGYTF.

This chain uses TRBV10-2 with TRBJ1-1; TRBD1 agrees at 8 bases. J gave up 1 base and V 2 bases, and 0 bases lay outside the gene matches. The germline V gene has CDR1 WSHSY and CDR2 SAAADI. The CDR3 spans 14 residues. The CDR3 protein is CASSEDRGNTEAFF. The CDR3 DNA reads as TGCGCCAGCAGTGAGGACAGGGGGAACACTGAAGCTTTCTTT.

The chain joins TRBV19 to TRBJ2-7, with D maybe TRBD2 (5 bases). Germline V gene data show CDR1 as LNHDA and CDR2 as SQIVND (reference sequence). Between the trimmed V and J ends, which lost 5 bases and 3 bases, there was a span of 20 bases. This CDR3 is built from 16 residues. The DNA for the CDR3 is TGTGCCAGTAGTCCGAGGACCCATTCAGAGGGCTACGAGCAGTACTTC. Encoded protein: CASSPRTHSEGYEQYF. Filled out from reference TRBV19 and TRBJ2-7, the complete variable domain reads DGGITQSPKYLFRKEGQNVTLSCEQNLNHDAMYWYRQDPGQGLRLIYYSQIVNDFQKGDIAEGYSVSREKKESFPLTVTSAQKNPTAFYLCASSPRTHSEGYEQYFGPGTRLTVT.

This rearrangement joins TRBV6-6 to TRBJ1-2, with D possibly being TRBD1 (6 bases). Per germline, CDR1 MNHNY and CDR2 SVGAGI (reference sequence). This CDR3 comprises 13 residues. V was shortened by 5 bases and J by 8 bases, with 15 bases between the two germline ends. This CDR3 is CASSQFGGGGYTF. The DNA for the CDR3 is TGTGCCAGCAGTCAGTTTGGGGGCGGGGGCTACACCTTC.

V and J are TRBV3-1 (or the pseudogene TRBV3-2) and TRBJ2-1, with TRBD2 identical over 11 bases. The CDR3 covers 16 residues. Losses at the gene ends were 6 bases for V and 10 bases for J; bases not matched to a gene: 14. The V gene's germline CDR1 is LGHDT and CDR2 YNNKEL (reference sequence). The CDR3 reads CASRYAGTSGASEQFF. In nucleotides, the CDR3 is TGTGCCAGCAGATACGCCGGGACTAGCGGAGCGAGCGAGCAGTTCTTC.

V usage is TRBV15 and J usage is TRBJ1-6; TRBD1 matches 7 bases. The CDR3 runs to 15 residues. Germline loops: CDR1 LNHNV, CDR2 YYDKDF (reference sequence). The junction had 9 bases not matched to a gene; V was cut back by 6 bases and J by 7 bases. The CDR3 spells CATRAGGTANSPLHF. The CDR3 coding sequence is TGTGCCACCAGGGCCGGTGGGACAGCGAATTCACCCCTCCACTTT.

A few counts support this clone. The chain carries TRBV19 and TRBJ1-1; D may be TRBD1 (6 bases). Germline CDR1 and CDR2: LNHDA and SQIVND (reference sequence). CDR3 length: 13 residues. V lost 9 bases and J lost 11, with 22 bases in between. CDR3 sequence reads: CASITLSGAAAFF. CDR3 DNA sequence: TGTGCCAGCATAACCCTTTCAGGGGCGGCTGCTTTCTTT.

This sequence joins TRBV6-5 and TRBJ1-6; D unclear. V was cut by 6 bases and J by 7 bases, with 10 bases left in between. The germline CDR1 and CDR2 sequences are MNHEY and SVGAGI. The CDR3 covers 13 residues. The CDR3 region has the DNA TGTGCCAGCAGAAGCCCCGGGAATTCACCCCTCCACTTT. Residues: CASRSPGNSPLHF.